Sequencing of this TCR beta chain was carried out in a study of beta chain features in type 1 diabetes. Study summary: The study found patients and healthy donors alike in age, gender and cell yields. Study-level points and caveats: Across all four CD4+ subsets, people with type 1 diabetes showed modestly shorter TCRB CDR3s. PCR could preferentially amplify shorter templates, alike in patients and controls.

Expressed TCRB transcripts were sequenced because the entire RNA isolate underwent reverse transcription. Assay: immunoSEQ multiplex PCR; the TCRdb copy retains only in-frame clones and omits some. The sample has hundreds of thousands of clones, roughly 8% seen once; the top ten hold more than 0.4%. From germline, CDR1 is SGHTA and CDR2 FQGNSA. With 5 bases clipped from V and 7 bases from J, the junction kept 5 bases outside the gene matches. CDR3 length: 14 amino acids. About this clone itself: Its matching antigen is unknown.

The chain carries TRBV7-2 and TRBJ1-2, with 12 bases that match TRBD1. The source of this sequence is a young woman in good health. What was sequenced was central memory CD4+ T cells from blood. The CDR3 spells CASSPGQGASGYTF. DNA of the CDR3: TGTGCCAGCAGCCCGGGACAGGGGGCTTCTGGCTACACCTTC.